These 21 T cell receptor beta chains share one sample of origin, sequenced in a study of tissue T cells after allogeneic stem cell transplantation. TCRdb's copy holds only in-frame clones and misses some; the assay was immunoSEQ multiplex PCR. This repertoire shows about 9,300 clones, 47% found once; its top ten account for 6.5% to 7.5%. Sample time point: mouse harvest day 7 after allogeneic transplant. Mouse grafts combined 10^7 T-cell-depleted bone marrow cells with 10^6 splenic CD5+ T cells. The material sequenced was gut tissue. Receptors originate from a female BALB/c mouse given C57BL/6 T cells with graft-versus-host disease after an allogeneic hematopoietic cell transplant.

A note on this clone: Gene names follow the mouse nomenclature. The read ends 1 residue early relative to the CDR3; the germline J gene fills the gap. The gene calls are TRBV14 and TRBJ1-5; D uncertain. The CDR3 is 13 residues long. In germline, CDR1 is SGHDT, CDR2 FRDEAV. Trimming cost V 1 base and J 1 base, with 3 bases left between them. The CDR3 reads CASSFGNNQAPLF. CDR3 DNA (partial): TGTGCCAGCAGTTTCGGGAACAACCAGGCTCCGCTT. Together with reference TRBV14 and TRBJ1-5, the CDR3 gives the full variable domain: EAGVTQSPRYAVLQEGQAVSFWCDPISGHDTLYWYQQPRDQGPQLLVYFRDEAVIDNSQLPSDRFSAVRPKGTNSTLKIQSAKQGDTATYLCASSFGNNQAPLFGEGTRLSVL.

By sample fraction, this clone is medium-sized. Gene names are mouse gene names. The read halts 1 residue ahead of the CDR3 end, with the missing end drawn from the germline J gene. The V gene is TRBV26, the J gene TRBJ2-7; TRBD2 aligns across 9 bases. There are 13 residues in the CDR3. Germline CDR1 and CDR2: KGHPV and FQNQEV (reference sequence). Unmatched junction bases numbered 2, after V lost 3 bases and J lost 5 bases. The DNA read from the CDR3 is TGTGCCAGCAGTCTAGCTGGGGGGGATGAACAGTAC. Protein: CASSLAGGDEQY. The CDR3 in full is CASSLAGGDEQYF.

Worth noting for this clone: Any gene name here is a mouse gene name. The read stops 1 residue short of the end of the CDR3; the missing end is completed from the germline J gene. The sample contains more than one DNA sequence encoding this CDR3. V and J are TRBV12-1 and TRBJ2-2; 10 positions agree with TRBD2. The CDR3 is made up of 16 amino acids. The germline V gene has CDR1 SGHSN and CDR2 HYEKVE. V lost 2 bases, J lost 1 base, and 3 bases stayed unmatched. The sequenced CDR3 bases are TGTGCCAGCTCTCCTCGACTGGGGGGAAACACCGGGCAGCTCTAC. This encodes CASSPRLGGNTGQLY. In full, the CDR3 is CASSPRLGGNTGQLYF.

With regard to this clone: These gene names are mouse names. The read stops 1 residue short of the end of the CDR3; the missing end is completed from the germline J gene. This sequence joins TRBV3 and TRBJ2-7; 9 positions agree with TRBD2. CDR1 and CDR2 from the germline V gene are SNHLY and FYNGKV (reference sequence). With V trimmed by 5 bases and J by 0 bases, 5 bases remained unmatched. The CDR3 covers 15 residues. The chain's CDR3 is CASSPLGGSSYEQYF. The part of the CDR3 DNA that was read is TGTGCCAGCAGCCCCCTGGGGGGGAGCTCCTATGAACAGTAC.

Concerning this clone itself: Gene names are mouse gene names. The sequenced CDR3 bases are TGTGCCAGCAGCTTACCCGGACAATCAAACTCCGACTACACC. Protein: CASSLPGQSNSDYT. From start to end, the CDR3 is CASSLPGQSNSDYTF. This chain joins TRBV3 and TRBJ1-2; possibly TRBD1 for D (5 bases). The sequenced fragment ends 1 residue before the CDR3 boundary, so the rest is inferred from the germline J gene. V was cut by 2 bases and J by 0 bases, with 10 bases left in between. Germline V gene sequence: CDR1 SNHLY, CDR2 FYNGKV (reference sequence). The length of the CDR3 is 15 residues. The full variable domain, with the rest looked up from reference TRBV3 and TRBJ1-2, is GPKVLQIPSHQIIDMGQMVTLNCDPVSNHLYFYWYKQILGQQMEFLVNFYNGKVMEKSKLFKDQFSVERPDGSYFTLKIQPTALEDSAVYFCASSLPGQSNSDYTFGSGTRLLVI.

On this clone itself: Gene names denote mouse genes. The read stops 1 residue short of the end of the CDR3; the missing end is completed from the germline J gene. This chain uses TRBV15 with TRBJ2-5, with TRBD2 identical over 8 bases. The CDR3 is 14 residues long. Germline trimming cut 6 bases from V and 3 bases from J; bases unmatched to any gene: 5. Germline assignment: CDR1 SGHND and CDR2 FRSKSL. This CDR3 is CASSPGLGQDTQYF. CDR3 DNA (partial): TGTGCCAGCAGCCCCGGACTGGGTCAAGACACCCAGTAC.

Regarding this clone: Gene names denote mouse genes. The CDR3 end is not reached by the read, which stops 1 residue before it; the germline J gene fills it in. The chain has TRBV2 and TRBJ1-1; D not resolved. The germline V gene has CDR1 LGHNA and CDR2 YSYQKL. Deletions cut 0 bases from V and 1 base from J, with 0 bases between. The CDR3 is 12 residues long. Partial CDR3 DNA: TGTGCCAGCAGCCAAGAAAACACAGAAGTCTTC. Protein: CASSQENTEVF. The whole CDR3 is CASSQENTEVFF.

This clone is labeled as medium-sized. Germline and genes: mouse. The CDR3 DNA, read in part, is TGCTCCAGCAGTCGGGACAGGAGCTCCTATGAACAGTAC. It yields the protein CSSSRDRSSYEQY. The whole CDR3 sequence is CSSSRDRSSYEQYF. The rearrangement uses TRBV23 and TRBJ2-7; the table's D call, TRBD1, has no DNA check behind it. The read finishes 1 residue shy of the CDR3 end, and the germline J gene is used to complete it. This CDR3 has 14 residues. From germline, CDR1 is KGHTA and CDR2 FQNQQP.

Only a few counts were recorded for this clone. Gene names and germline refer to mouse. The read terminates 1 residue ahead of where the CDR3 ends, so the germline J gene completes it. V usage is TRBV12-1 and J usage is TRBJ2-7; TRBD2 agrees at 7 bases. Germline CDR1 SGHSN, CDR2 HYEKVE. Trimming at V came to 4 bases and at J to 4 bases, leaving 9 bases not matched to a gene. The CDR3 spans 14 residues. CDR3 DNA (partial): TGTGCCAGCTCCCTTACTCTGGGGGTGTATGAACAGTAC. Translation gives CASSLTLGVYEQY. The whole CDR3 is CASSLTLGVYEQYF.

With respect to this clone: All gene names here are mouse names. The read comes to an end 1 residue before the CDR3 does, leaving the germline J gene to fill in the end. V gene TRBV3 combines with J gene TRBJ2-2; unclear D gene. This CDR3 comprises 14 residues. The ends were cut back, 5 bases at V and 0 bases at J, with 7 bases in the middle. Germline V gene sequence: CDR1 SNHLY, CDR2 FYNGKV (reference sequence). The CDR3 region is CASSANANTGQLYF. The part of the CDR3 DNA that was read is TGTGCCAGCAGCGCTAACGCAAACACCGGGCAGCTCTAC.

To note about this clone: Gene names denote mouse genes. Read data end 1 residue before the CDR3 end; the end is taken from the germline J gene. This sequence joins TRBV26 and TRBJ2-2; D unresolved. CDR1 is KGHPV and CDR2 is FQNQEV in the germline V gene (reference sequence). The CDR3 has 14 residues. V dropped 2 bases and J dropped 0 bases, with 4 bases sitting between them. The CDR3 loop reads CASSLQSNTGQLYF. CDR3 DNA (partial): TGTGCCAGCAGTCTGCAGTCAAACACCGGGCAGCTCTAC.

A note on this clone: Gene names and germline refer to mouse. The missing CDR3 end, 1 residue past where the read stops, is filled in from the germline J gene. The rearrangement links TRBV3 to TRBJ2-4; D gene uncertain. This CDR3 has 14 residues. Trimming cost V 5 bases and J 0 bases, with 9 bases left between them. The germline CDR1 and CDR2 sequences are SNHLY and FYNGKV (reference sequence). Incomplete CDR3 DNA: TGTGCCAGCAGCCCGGACGTTAGTCAAAACACCTTGTAC. Protein: CASSPDVSQNTLY. The whole CDR3 protein reads CASSPDVSQNTLYF. Full variable domain (outside the CDR3, taken from reference TRBV3 and TRBJ2-4): GPKVLQIPSHQIIDMGQMVTLNCDPVSNHLYFYWYKQILGQQMEFLVNFYNGKVMEKSKLFKDQFSVERPDGSYFTLKIQPTALEDSAVYFCASSPDVSQNTLYFGAGTRLSVL.

The count of this clone is one. Gene and germline names: mouse. Sequencing ends 1 residue short of the CDR3 end; the germline J gene provides the rest. The chain combines TRBV26 with TRBJ2-4; D gene ambiguous. The CDR3 extends over 14 amino acids. CDR1 is KGHPV, CDR2 FQNQEV, per germline (reference sequence). The germline V and J ends were trimmed by 6 bases and 0 bases, with 10 bases remaining between them. CDR3 sequence: CASRPTSSQNTLYF. CDR3 bases read: TGTGCCAGCAGACCGACATCTAGTCAAAACACCTTGTAC.

Points on this clone: Gene names and germline match the mouse. The read falls 1 residue short of the CDR3 end, and the missing part is taken from the germline J gene. The chain links TRBV13-1 to TRBJ1-2, with no clear D. The germline gives CDR1 NSHNY, CDR2 SYGAGN. V lost 1 base to trimming and J lost 3 bases, with 4 bases between them. There are 12 residues in the CDR3. CDR3 residues: CASSDSDSDYTF. CDR3 DNA, as far as it was read: TGTGCCAGCAGTGATAGTGACTCCGACTACACC.

This clone was seen a few times. Gene names refer to mouse genes. Read sequence stops 1 residue before the CDR3 end, and the germline J gene provides the missing end. The chain is built from TRBV26 and TRBJ2-7, with D perhaps assigned TRBD1 or TRBD2 (5 bases each). CDR1 is KGHPV, CDR2 FQNQEV, per germline (reference sequence). There are 14 residues in the CDR3. Deletions cut 3 bases from V and 1 base from J, with 10 bases between. CDR3 sequence: CASSLKGRSYEQYF. CDR3 DNA (partial): TGTGCCAGCAGTCTTAAGGGACGGTCCTATGAACAGTAC.

As regards this clone: Mouse germline and gene names are used. The CDR3 end lies 1 residue beyond the end of the read and is filled in from the germline J gene. The rearrangement uses TRBV1 and TRBJ2-1; D is ambiguous. Deletions cut 2 bases from V and 10 bases from J, with 9 bases between. From germline, CDR1 is NSQYPW and CDR2 LRSPGD (reference sequence). The CDR3 length is 12 residues. Incomplete CDR3 DNA: TGCACCTGCAGTGCAAACCGGCACGAGCAGTTC. It translates to CTCSANRHEQF. The full CDR3 sequence reads CTCSANRHEQFF.

As concerns this clone: The genes and germline here are from mouse. The read gets to within 1 residue of the CDR3 end, and the germline J gene fills in the rest. This chain joins TRBV3 and TRBJ2-5; perhaps TRBD1 as D (6 bases). Per germline, CDR1 SNHLY and CDR2 FYNGKV (reference sequence). The V end lost 5 bases, the J end lost 3 bases, and 9 bases lay between the germline ends. The CDR3 consists of 13 residues. The sequenced CDR3 bases are TGTGCCAGCAGCCCACAGGGTCAAGACACCCAGTAC. It translates to CASSPQGQDTQY. The whole CDR3 protein is CASSPQGQDTQYF.

Regarding this clone: Gene labels here are mouse ones. The CDR3 here is CASSHWGGANTGQLYF. CDR3 DNA, as far as it was read: TGTGCCAGCAGTCACTGGGGGGGGGCAAACACCGGGCAGCTCTAC. This chain connects TRBV13-3 to TRBJ2-2; 10 bases match TRBD2. The read gets to within 1 residue of the CDR3 end, and the germline J gene fills in the rest. Germline trimming cut 4 bases from V and 0 bases from J; bases unmatched to any gene: 3. Germline V gives CDR1 NNHDY, CDR2 SYVADS. This CDR3 is 16 amino acids long.

This clone was counted a single time. Gene names and germline refer to mouse. The read terminates 1 residue before the CDR3 end, so the remaining end is supplied by the germline J gene. The chain employs TRBV26 and TRBJ2-1, with TRBD2 matching over 14 bases. This CDR3 is built from 16 residues. With V trimmed by 4 bases and J by 4 bases, 3 bases remained unmatched. From germline, CDR1 is KGHPV and CDR2 FQNQEV (reference sequence). The part of the CDR3 DNA that was read is TGTGCCAGCAGTCGGGACTGGGGGGGCGCTTATGCTGAGCAGTTC. Protein product: CASSRDWGGAYAEQF. The complete CDR3 reads CASSRDWGGAYAEQFF. The full variable domain, its missing parts supplied by reference TRBV26 and TRBJ2-1, is NSKVIQTPRYLVKGQGQKAKMRCIPEKGHPVVFWYQQNKNNEFKFLINFQNQEVLQQIDMTEKRFSAECPSNSPCSLEIQSSEAGDSALYLCASSRDWGGAYAEQFFGPGTRLTVL.

This clone is labeled as medium-sized. Gene names and germline match the mouse. The read stops 1 residue short of the end of the CDR3; the missing end is completed from the germline J gene. The chain joins TRBV26 to TRBJ2-3; possibly TRBD2 for D (7 bases). The CDR3 totals 15 residues. Trimming stripped 0 bases from V and 1 base from J, with 8 bases between. CDR1 and CDR2 from the germline V gene are KGHPV and FQNQEV (reference sequence). The CDR3 bases that were read are TGTGCCAGCAGTCTGTCTGGGGGGCGTGCAGAAACGCTGTAT. It specifies CASSLSGGRAETLY. The full CDR3 is CASSLSGGRAETLYF.

On this clone: The germline and genes are mouse ones. The read terminates 1 residue ahead of where the CDR3 ends, so the germline J gene completes it. V gene TRBV12-2 combines with J gene TRBJ1-2, with D possibly being TRBD1 (5 bases). The CDR3 is made up of 14 amino acids. Germline CDR1 SGHLS, CDR2 HYDKME. V was shortened by 0 bases and J by 0 bases, with 7 bases between the two germline ends. The CDR3: CASSLMGPNSDYTF. CDR3 DNA (partial): TGTGCCAGCTCTCTCATGGGGCCAAACTCCGACTACACC.